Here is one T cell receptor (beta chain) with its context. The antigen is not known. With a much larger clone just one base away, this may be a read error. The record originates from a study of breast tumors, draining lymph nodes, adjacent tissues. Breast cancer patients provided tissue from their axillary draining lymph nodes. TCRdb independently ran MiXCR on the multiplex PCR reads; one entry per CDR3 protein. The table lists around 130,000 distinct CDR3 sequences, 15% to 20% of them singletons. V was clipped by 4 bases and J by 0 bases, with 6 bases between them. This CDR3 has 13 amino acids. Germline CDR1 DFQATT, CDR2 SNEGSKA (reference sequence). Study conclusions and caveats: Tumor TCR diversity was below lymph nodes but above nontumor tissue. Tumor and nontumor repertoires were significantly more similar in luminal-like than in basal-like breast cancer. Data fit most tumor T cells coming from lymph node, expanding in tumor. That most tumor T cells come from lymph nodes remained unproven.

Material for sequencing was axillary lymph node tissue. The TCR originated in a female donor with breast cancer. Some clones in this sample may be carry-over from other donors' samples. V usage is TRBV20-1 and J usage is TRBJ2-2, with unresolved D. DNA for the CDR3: TGCAGTGCTAAAAGCACGAACACCGGGGAGCTGTTTTTT. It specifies CSAKSTNTGELFF.